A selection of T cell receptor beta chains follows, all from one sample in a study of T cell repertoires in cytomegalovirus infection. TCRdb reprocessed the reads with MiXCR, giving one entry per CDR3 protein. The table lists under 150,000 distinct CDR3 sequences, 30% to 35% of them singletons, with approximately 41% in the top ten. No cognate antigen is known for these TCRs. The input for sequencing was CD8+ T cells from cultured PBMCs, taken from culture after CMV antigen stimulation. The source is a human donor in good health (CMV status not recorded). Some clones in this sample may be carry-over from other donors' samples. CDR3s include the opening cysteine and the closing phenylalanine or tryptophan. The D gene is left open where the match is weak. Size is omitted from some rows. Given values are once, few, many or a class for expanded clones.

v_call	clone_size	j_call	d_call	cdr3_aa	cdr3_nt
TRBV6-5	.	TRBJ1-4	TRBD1	CASSLSPGTGSGKLFF	TGTGCCAGCAGTCTAAGCCCCGGGACAGGGTCAGGGAAACTGTTTTTT
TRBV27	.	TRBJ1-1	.	CASSLSIGSTEAFF	TGTGCCAGCAGTTTAAGTATAGGTTCCACTGAAGCTTTCTTT
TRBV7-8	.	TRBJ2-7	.	CASSFKVATPATYEQYF	TGTGCCAGCAGCTTTAAAGTAGCTACACCCGCTACCTACGAGCAGTACTTC
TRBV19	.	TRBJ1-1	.	CASSIRDPSEAFF	TGTGCCAGTAGTATCCGGGACCCTTCTGAAGCTTTCTTT
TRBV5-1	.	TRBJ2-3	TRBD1	CASSSITGGGLDTQYF	TGCGCCAGCAGCTCCATCACAGGGGGCGGGTTAGATACGCAGTATTTT
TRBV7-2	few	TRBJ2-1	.	CASSARDRLGNEQFF	TGTGCCAGCAGCGCACGAGACAGGCTCGGGAATGAGCAGTTCTTC
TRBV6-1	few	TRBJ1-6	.	CASSEVRGPGHSNSPLHF	TGTGCCAGCAGTGAAGTCCGGGGGCCGGGACATTCTAATTCACCCCTCCACTTT
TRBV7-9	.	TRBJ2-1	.	CASRPEALSSYNEQFF	TGTGCCAGCAGACCAGAGGCCCTGAGCTCCTACAATGAGCAGTTCTTC
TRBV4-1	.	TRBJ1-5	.	CASSLLSGTSNQPQHF	TGCGCCAGCAGCCTCCTCAGCGGGACCTCAAATCAGCCCCAGCATTTT
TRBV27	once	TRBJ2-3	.	CASSLSSPQGTNLYSTDTQYF	TGTGCCAGCAGTTTATCTAGCCCGCAGGGGACTAACCTTTATAGCACAGATACGCAGTATTTT
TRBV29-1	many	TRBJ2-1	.	CSVADVGEFF	TGCAGCGTTGCCGACGTAGGCGAGTTCTTC
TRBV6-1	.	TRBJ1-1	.	CASSETTHAMNTEAFF	TGTGCCAGCAGTGAAACCACCCACGCCATGAACACTGAAGCTTTCTTT
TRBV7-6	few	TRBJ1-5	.	CASSGSPGQPQHF	TGTGCCAGCAGCGGATCTCCGGGGCAGCCCCAGCATTTT
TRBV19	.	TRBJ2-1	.	CASSGGGGLSYNEQFF	TGTGCCAGTAGTGGTGGGGGGGGCCTCTCCTACAATGAGCAGTTCTTC
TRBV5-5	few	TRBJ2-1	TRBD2	CASSFGWTSGGDNEQFF	TGTGCCAGCAGCTTTGGTTGGACTAGCGGGGGGGATAATGAGCAGTTCTTC
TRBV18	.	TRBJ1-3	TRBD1	CASSPRDRIHSGNTIYF	TGTGCCAGCTCACCAAGGGACAGGATACACTCTGGAAACACCATATATTTT
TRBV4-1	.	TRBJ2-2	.	CASSQDLLQGSSGELFF	TGCGCCAGCAGCCAAGATCTTTTACAGGGATCTTCCGGGGAGCTGTTTTTT
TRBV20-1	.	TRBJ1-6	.	CSARDHSSSSYNSPLHF	TGCAGTGCTAGAGATCACAGCTCGAGCTCCTATAATTCACCCCTCCACTTT
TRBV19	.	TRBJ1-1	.	CASSIPVMNTEAFF	TGTGCCAGTAGTATTCCGGTCATGAACACTGAAGCTTTCTTT
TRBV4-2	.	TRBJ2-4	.	CASSQDHGLSEELAKNIQYF	TGTGCCAGCAGCCAAGATCACGGACTCTCCGAAGAGTTAGCCAAAAACATTCAGTACTTC
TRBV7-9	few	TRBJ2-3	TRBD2	CASSARTSEITDTQYF	TGTGCCAGCAGCGCCCGGACTAGCGAGATAACAGATACGCAGTATTTT
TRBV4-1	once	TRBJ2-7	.	CASSHRDLVPEQYF	TGCGCCAGCAGCCATAGGGACCTCGTCCCCGAGCAGTACTTC
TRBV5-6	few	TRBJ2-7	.	CASSSTVSYEQYF	TGTGCCAGCAGCTCGACAGTTTCCTACGAGCAGTACTTC
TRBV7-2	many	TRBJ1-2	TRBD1	CASSRGQGGLGYGYTF	TGTGCCAGCAGTCGTGGACAGGGAGGTTTAGGCTATGGCTACACCTTC
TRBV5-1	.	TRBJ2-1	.	CASSLDPNYNEQFF	TGCGCCAGCAGCTTGGACCCGAACTACAATGAGCAGTTCTTC
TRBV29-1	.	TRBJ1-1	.	CSVENRAGLNTEAFF	TGCAGCGTTGAAAACCGTGCAGGGCTGAACACTGAAGCTTTCTTT
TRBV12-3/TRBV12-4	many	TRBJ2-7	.	CASSAVATYEQYF	TGTGCCAGCAGTGCCGTTGCAACCTACGAGCAGTACTTC
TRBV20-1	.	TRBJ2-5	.	CSARVEPGLQETQYF	TGCAGTGCTAGAGTCGAACCGGGACTTCAAGAGACCCAGTACTTC
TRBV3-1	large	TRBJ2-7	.	CASSPTLSYEQYF	TGTGCCAGCAGCCCCACTCTCTCCTACGAGCAGTACTTC
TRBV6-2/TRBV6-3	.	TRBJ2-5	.	CASTRRWETQETQYF	TGTGCCAGCACCCGGCGGTGGGAAACCCAAGAGACCCAGTACTTC
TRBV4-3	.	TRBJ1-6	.	CASSQDRVLYNSPLHF	TGCGCCAGCAGCCAAGACAGGGTCCTATATAATTCACCCCTCCACTTT
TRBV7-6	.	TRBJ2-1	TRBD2	CASSPGTSGGSSYNEQFF	TGTGCCAGCAGCCCAGGGACTAGCGGGGGCTCCTCCTACAATGAGCAGTTCTTC
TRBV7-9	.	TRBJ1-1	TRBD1	CASSRGTGGDDWAEAFF	TGTGCCAGCAGCCGTGGGACAGGGGGCGATGATTGGGCTGAAGCTTTCTTT
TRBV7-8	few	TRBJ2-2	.	CASSFGTETGELFF	TGTGCCAGCAGCTTTGGTACAGAGACCGGGGAGCTGTTTTTT
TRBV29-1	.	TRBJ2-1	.	CSVESESPYNEQFF	TGCAGCGTTGAAAGTGAATCCCCCTACAATGAGCAGTTCTTC
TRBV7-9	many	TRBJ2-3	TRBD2	CASSPPSGGPSDTQYF	TGTGCCAGCAGCCCCCCCAGCGGGGGCCCCTCTGATACGCAGTATTTT
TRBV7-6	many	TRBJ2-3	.	CASSPGEGHTDTQYF	TGTGCCAGCAGCCCAGGGGAGGGGCACACAGATACGCAGTATTTT
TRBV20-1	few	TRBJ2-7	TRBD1	CSAAPGQGANYEQYF	TGCAGTGCCGCCCCGGGTCAGGGGGCTAACTACGAGCAGTACTTC
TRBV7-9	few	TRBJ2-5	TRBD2	CASLGLAGRKETQYF	TGTGCCAGCTTGGGACTAGCGGGGCGTAAAGAGACCCAGTACTTC
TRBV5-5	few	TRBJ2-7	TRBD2	CASSLAAGTGTYEQYF	TGTGCCAGCAGCTTGGCAGCGGGGACCGGAACCTACGAGCAGTACTTC
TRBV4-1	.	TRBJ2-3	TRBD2	CATTGGIPTDTQYF	TGTGCCACGACGGGGGGTATCCCCACAGATACGCAGTATTTT
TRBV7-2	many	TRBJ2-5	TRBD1	CASSPGQLETQYF	TGTGCCAGCAGCCCGGGACAGCTAGAGACCCAGTACTTC
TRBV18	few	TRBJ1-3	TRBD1	CASSRQGTGNTIYF	TGTGCCAGCTCACGACAGGGGACTGGAAACACCATATATTTT
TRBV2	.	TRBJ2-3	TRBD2	CASSAWRGSTDTQYF	TGTGCCAGCAGTGCTTGGCGGGGGAGCACAGATACGCAGTATTTT
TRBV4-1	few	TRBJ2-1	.	CASSQEGVNEQFF	TGCGCCAGCAGCCAAGAGGGGGTTAATGAGCAGTTCTTC
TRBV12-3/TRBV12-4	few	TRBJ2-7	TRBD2	CASSPGGNSEQYF	TGTGCCAGCAGCCCGGGGGGGAATTCCGAGCAGTACTTC